This TCR beta chain was sequenced during a study of memory CD4+ T cells and cytomegalovirus serostatus. Study-wide background: Healthy Belgian adult donors included about 10 CMV-positive and 24 CMV-negative people.

Comments on this clone: The target antigen is unknown. This sample includes further DNA sequences coding for the same CDR3.

V gave up 0 bases and J gave up 7 bases, with 4 bases separating them. The CDR3 is 12 residues long. Germline lookup yields CDR1 SGHDT and CDR2 YYEEEE. General observations from the study: The CMV-associated TCR signature appears largely within the CD4+ memory repertoire.

Single viable CD3+CD4+CD8-CD45RO+ cells were sorted as the memory CD4+ T cells. After thawing, CD4+ T cells were positively selected. Assay used: immunoSEQ multiplex PCR; TCRdb lists only in-frame clones, some missing. The sample has tens of thousands of clones; just over 75% are singletons. Sequenced input: memory CD4+ T cells from blood. The chain combines TRBV5-6 with TRBJ1-4, with D hard to call. This sequence was found in an adult in good health and CMV-seronegative. Here the CDR3 reads CASSLGVEKLFF. The CDR3 DNA is TGTGCCAGCAGCTTGGGTGTTGAAAAACTGTTTTTT.